Following are 12 T cell receptor beta chains from one sample sequenced in a study of blood T cell repertoires in COVID-19. The data were produced by immunoSEQ multiplex PCR, yet TCRdb's version contains in-frame clones alone and is incomplete. Of 110,000 or so clones in the sample, roughly 80% were seen once. Sequencing was carried out using peripheral blood. These receptors were collected from a woman aged 80 or over with acute or convalescent COVID-19.

This clone was counted a single time. The chain links TRBV7-9 to TRBJ2-2; perhaps TRBD1 as D (5 bases). The CDR3 is 14 amino acids. V dropped 1 base and J dropped 4 bases, with 7 bases sitting between them. From germline, CDR1 is SEHNR and CDR2 FQNEAQ (reference sequence). DNA of the CDR3: TGTGCCAGCAGCTTAGGACAGACCACCGGGGAGCTGTTTTTT. Its translation is CASSLGQTTGELFF.

This clone was counted once. This chain links TRBV28 with TRBJ2-7; 7 bases align to TRBD2. This CDR3 has 13 residues. CDR1 and CDR2 (germline): MDHEN, SYDVKM. Germline trimming cut 3 bases from V and 4 bases from J; bases unmatched to any gene: 3. CDR3 in amino acids: CASSLAGVYEQYF. The CDR3 DNA reads as TGTGCCAGCAGTTTGGCGGGAGTATACGAGCAGTACTTC.

V is TRBV3-1 (or the pseudogene TRBV3-2) and J is TRBJ2-4; D is unclear. Germline V gene lookup returns CDR1 LGHDT and CDR2 YNNKEL (reference sequence). Trimming left V 0 bases short and J 1 base short, with 10 bases between. The CDR3 covers 16 residues. CDR3 sequence reads: CASSQDPASAKNIQYF. The DNA for the CDR3 is TGTGCCAGCAGCCAAGACCCAGCGTCGGCCAAAAACATTCAGTACTTC.

V and J are TRBV27 and TRBJ2-1; D gene uncertain. CDR3 length equals 14 residues. Deletions cut 2 bases from V and 4 bases from J, with 9 bases between. Per the germline V gene, CDR1 is MNHEY and CDR2 is SMNVEV (reference sequence). This chain's CDR3 is CASSLGPPYNEQFF. The DNA for the CDR3 is TGTGCCAGCAGTTTAGGGCCTCCATACAATGAGCAGTTCTTC.

The rearrangement uses TRBV5-5 and TRBJ1-4; 8 nucleotides match TRBD1. This CDR3 contains 15 residues. Germline CDR1 SGHKS, CDR2 YYEKEE (reference sequence). V shed 5 bases, J shed 3 bases, and the junction held 6 bases outside the gene matches. The CDR3 sequence: CASRPRGRANEKLFF. The CDR3, as DNA: TGTGCCAGCAGACCCAGGGGGCGGGCTAATGAAAAACTGTTTTTT.

The chain has TRBV4-1 and TRBJ1-6, with 8 bases fitting TRBD1. V was clipped by 2 bases and J by 9 bases; unmatched bases: 3. CDR1 MGHRA and CDR2 YSYEKL come from the germline V gene. The CDR3 consists of 14 residues. The CDR3 DNA is TGCGCCAGCAGCCAATACGGACAGGGTTCACCCCTCCACTTT. This translates into CASSQYGQGSPLHF.

The rearrangement joins TRBV7-9 to TRBJ1-1, with D hard to call. Germline V gene data show CDR1 as SEHNR and CDR2 as FQNEAQ (reference sequence). The CDR3 is made up of 14 amino acids. V was cut by 3 bases and J by 3 bases, with 11 bases left in between. CDR3 sequence: CASSFPPLYTEAFF. In nucleotides, the CDR3 is TGTGCCAGCAGCTTCCCCCCCCTGTACACTGAAGCTTTCTTT.

The V call is TRBV12-3 or TRBV12-4, the J call TRBJ1-2; D call uncertain. CDR3 length: 13 residues. V dropped 3 bases and J dropped 8 bases, with 13 bases sitting between them. CDR3 coding DNA: TGTGCCAGCAGTTTTTATTCGGAGTTCGGCTACACCTTC. This encodes CASSFYSEFGYTF.

This chain connects TRBV23-1 to TRBJ2-7; a weak D match, TRBD1 (6 bases). TRBV23-1 is an ORF; its function is uncertain. The CDR3 contains 15 residues. Trimming removed 3 bases from V and 9 bases from J, with 21 bases in between. DNA for the CDR3: TGCGCCAGCAGTCAGGGGGCAGCGCCAGAGAGAGGGCAGTACGTC. This encodes CASSQGAAPERGQYV.

This sequence joins TRBV19 and TRBJ1-2, with D unclear. The CDR3 length is 14 residues. V dropped 5 bases and J dropped 8 bases, with 18 bases sitting between them. CDR1 and CDR2 from the germline V gene are LNHDA and SQIVND (reference sequence). The CDR3 bases are TGTGCCAGTAGTCCAGGCTCTCCGTCCTGGGGCTACACCTTC. Translating gives CASSPGSPSWGYTF.

A few counts support this clone. The chain employs TRBV30 and TRBJ1-1; D uncertain. The CDR3 is 12 residues long. The V end was cut by 8 bases, the J end by 1 base, with 11 bases between. Germline V gene sequence: CDR1 GTSNPN, CDR2 SVGIG (reference sequence). The CDR3 DNA reads TGTGCCAGACAAGGTACGAACACTGAAGCTTTCTTT. Translation: CARQGTNTEAFF.

The V call is TRBV7-9, the J call TRBJ1-4; the match to TRBD1 covers 8 bases. Germline CDR1 SEHNR, CDR2 FQNEAQ (reference sequence). The CDR3 sequence is 15 residues long. J was trimmed by 2 bases and V by 4 bases; bases with no gene match: 3. In DNA form, the CDR3 reads TGTGCCAGCAGCTCCTACAGGGGGACTAATGAAAAACTGTTTTTT. This translates into CASSSYRGTNEKLFF.